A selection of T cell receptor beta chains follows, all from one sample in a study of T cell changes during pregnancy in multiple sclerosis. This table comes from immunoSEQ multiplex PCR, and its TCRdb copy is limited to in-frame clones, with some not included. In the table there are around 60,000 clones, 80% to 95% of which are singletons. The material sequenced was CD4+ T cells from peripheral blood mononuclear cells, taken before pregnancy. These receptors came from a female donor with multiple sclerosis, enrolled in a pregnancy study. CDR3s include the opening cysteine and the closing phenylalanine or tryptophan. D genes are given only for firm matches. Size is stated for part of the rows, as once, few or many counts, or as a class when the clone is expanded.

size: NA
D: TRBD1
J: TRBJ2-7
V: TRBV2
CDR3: CASRALGTAYEQYF
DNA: TGTGCCAGCAGGGCCTTGGGGACAGCCTACGAGCAGTACTTC

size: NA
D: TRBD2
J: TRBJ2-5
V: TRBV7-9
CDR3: CASSTILTGGRQETQYF
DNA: TGTGCCAGCAGCACAATATTAACGGGAGGCCGACAAGAGACCCAGTACTTC

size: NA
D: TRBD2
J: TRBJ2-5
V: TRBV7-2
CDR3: CASSTQRAAGAQETQYF
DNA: TGTGCCAGCAGCACGCAGAGGGCTGCGGGAGCCCAAGAGACCCAGTACTTC

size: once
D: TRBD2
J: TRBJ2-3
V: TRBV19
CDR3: CASSISAGRTDTQYF
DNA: TGTGCCAGTAGTATATCAGCGGGAAGGACAGATACGCAGTATTTT

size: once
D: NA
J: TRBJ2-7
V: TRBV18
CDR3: CASSPASSGYEQYF
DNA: TGTGCCAGCTCACCGGCCTCCTCGGGGTACGAGCAGTACTTC

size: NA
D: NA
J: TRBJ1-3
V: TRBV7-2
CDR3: CASSPYRNTIYF
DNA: TGTGCCAGCAGCCCCTACCGAAACACCATATATTTT

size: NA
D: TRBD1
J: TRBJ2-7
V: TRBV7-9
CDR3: CASSSVGGRGQVRSYEQYF
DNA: TGTGCCAGCAGCTCGGTTGGGGGCAGGGGGCAAGTAAGGTCCTACGAGCAGTACTTC

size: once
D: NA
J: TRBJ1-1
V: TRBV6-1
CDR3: CASRTYEGLFTEAFF
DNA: TGTGCCAGCAGAACGTACGAGGGTCTGTTCACTGAAGCTTTCTTT

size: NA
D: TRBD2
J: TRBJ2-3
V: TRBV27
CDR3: CASSGGRARADTQYF
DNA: TGTGCCAGCAGCGGCGGGAGGGCCCGGGCAGATACGCAGTATTTT

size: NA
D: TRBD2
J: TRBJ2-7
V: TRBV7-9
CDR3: CASSLGTGTSAREQYF
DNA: TGTGCCAGCAGCTTAGGCACCGGGACTAGCGCTCGCGAGCAGTACTTC